A single sample is the source of the 28 T cell receptor beta chains below, sequenced in a study of blood T cell repertoires in COVID-19. Here immunoSEQ multiplex PCR was the method, and the copy in TCRdb shows in-frame clones only, minus some. The top ten hold around an eighth of the sample, which has under 40,000 clones, 80% seen once. Input material: peripheral blood. The receptors here all came from a woman in her 70s with acute or convalescent COVID-19.

The genes are TRBV7-9 and TRBJ1-2; D unclear. The ends were cut back, 2 bases at V and 3 bases at J, with 10 bases in the middle. Germline loops: CDR1 SEHNR, CDR2 FQNEAQ (reference sequence). The CDR3 spans 14 residues. The CDR3 nucleotides read TGTGCCAGCAGCTTATCTAACAGCCACTATGGCTACACCTTC. Its protein is CASSLSNSHYGYTF.

The V call is TRBV9, the J call TRBJ2-1, with a tentative D call TRBD2 (6 bases). The V gene's germline CDR1 is SGDLS and CDR2 YYNGEE. The CDR3 spans 14 residues. Trimming pared 3 bases from V and 6 bases from J, leaving 13 bases between. In nucleotides, the CDR3 is TGTGCCAGCAGCGCCTGGGGGGTGTCCAATGAGCAGTTCTTC. It yields the protein CASSAWGVSNEQFF.

The chain joins TRBV10-2 to TRBJ2-1, with TRBD2 matching over 8 bases. J was trimmed by 8 bases and V by 5 bases; bases with no gene match: 11. The CDR3 length is 15 residues. From germline, CDR1 is WSHSY and CDR2 SAAADI. The CDR3 protein is CASSSGTRISDEQFF. The CDR3 DNA follows: TGCGCCAGCAGTTCCGGGACTAGAATATCCGATGAGCAGTTCTTC.

This clone was picked up one time. The CDR3 region has the DNA TGTGCCAGCAGTTTACAAGGAGGGCATCGGGAGCAGTTCTTC. Amino acid sequence: CASSLQGGHREQFF. V and J are TRBV27 and TRBJ2-1, with D possibly matching TRBD2 (6 bases). The CDR3 totals 14 residues. V was shortened by 2 bases and J by 10 bases, with 15 bases between the two germline ends. The germline V gene has CDR1 MNHEY and CDR2 SMNVEV (reference sequence).

The chain is built from TRBV5-4 and TRBJ2-5; TRBD2 agrees at 9 bases. CDR1 is SGHNT, CDR2 YYREEE, per germline (reference sequence). The junction had 9 bases not matched to a gene; V was cut back by 7 bases and J by 5 bases. The CDR3 is 14 residues long. The CDR3 here is CASSIAGVGETQYF. The CDR3 DNA reads as TGTGCCAGCTCAATAGCGGGAGTGGGGGAGACCCAGTACTTC.

The sample holds one count of this clone. The genes are TRBV10-1 and TRBJ2-2; tentatively, D is TRBD2 (6 bases). V shed 6 bases and J shed 1 base, with 6 bases lying between them. Per germline, CDR1 WNHNN and CDR2 SYGVQD (reference sequence). There are 13 residues in the CDR3. Here the CDR3 reads CASRRGNTGELFF. CDR3 nucleotide sequence: TGCGCCAGCAGGCGGGGGAACACCGGGGAGCTGTTTTTT.

This chain links TRBV11-3 with TRBJ1-1; the match to TRBD1 covers 11 bases. Germline trimming cut 6 bases from V and 4 bases from J; bases unmatched to any gene: 4. This CDR3 comprises 14 residues. Germline V lookup: CDR1 SGHNT, CDR2 YENEEA. The CDR3 here is CASSHGTGGTEAFF. The CDR3 DNA follows: TGTGCCAGCAGTCATGGGACAGGGGGCACTGAAGCTTTCTTT.

The rearrangement uses TRBV9 and TRBJ2-3, with D uncertain. The CDR3 consists of 14 residues. CDR1 is SGDLS and CDR2 is YYNGEE in the germline V gene. V was shortened by 0 bases and J by 4 bases, with 9 bases between the two germline ends. Written as DNA, the CDR3 is TGTGCCAGCAGCGTAGGGCTAGAACCAGATACGCAGTATTTT. Its translation: CASSVGLEPDTQYF.

The chain recombines TRBV7-9 with TRBJ2-3, with a weak D call TRBD2 (5 bases). This CDR3 comprises 17 residues. Trimming shortened V by 0 bases and J by 4 bases, and 17 bases separated the two germline ends. CDR1 and CDR2 from the germline V gene are SEHNR and FQNEAQ (reference sequence). The CDR3 sequence is CASSLASASSNADTQYF. In DNA, the CDR3 is TGTGCCAGCAGCTTAGCGTCAGCTAGCAGCAACGCAGATACGCAGTATTTT.

This clone has more than one count but fewer than ten. V gene TRBV28 combines with J gene TRBJ1-1, with D unresolved. This CDR3 has 13 amino acids. From germline, CDR1 is MDHEN and CDR2 SYDVKM. V dropped 8 bases and J dropped 0 bases, with 10 bases sitting between them. The CDR3 here is CASRGQMNTEAFF. The CDR3 DNA is TGTGCCAGCCGTGGGCAGATGAACACTGAAGCTTTCTTT.

This chain connects TRBV25-1 to TRBJ2-3; D remains ambiguous. The germline CDR1 and CDR2 sequences are MGHDK and SYGVNS. V was trimmed by 5 bases and J by 0 bases, leaving 3 bases between them. The CDR3 spans 12 residues. CDR3 amino acids: CASSSSTDTQYF. Here the CDR3 DNA reads TGTGCCAGCAGTTCAAGCACAGATACGCAGTATTTT.

This chain links TRBV11-2 with TRBJ2-7; TRBD2 matches 14 bases. The CDR3 sequence is 16 residues long. The germline gives CDR1 SGHAT, CDR2 FQNNGV. The V gene end was trimmed by 5 bases and the J gene end by 3 bases; junction bases not matched to a gene: 6. The CDR3 coding sequence is TGTGCCAGCAGCCGAGACGGACTAGCGGGGGGCTACGAGCAGTACTTC. This encodes CASSRDGLAGGYEQYF.

The chain joins TRBV28 to TRBJ1-4, with a possible D match to TRBD1 (6 bases). CDR3 length equals 15 residues. In germline, CDR1 is MDHEN, CDR2 SYDVKM. V was pared by 6 bases and J by 5 bases, with 16 bases between. CDR3 protein: CASREGGGANEKLFF. DNA for the CDR3: TGTGCCAGCAGGGAGGGCGGGGGCGCGAATGAAAAACTGTTTTTT.

This chain joins TRBV7-8 and TRBJ2-7; D perhaps matches TRBD1 (5 bases). The V gene lost 2 bases and the J gene lost 4 bases, with 6 bases spanning the gap. From germline, CDR1 is SGHVS and CDR2 FQNEAQ. CDR3 length: 12 amino acids. The CDR3 loop is CASSLTGYEQYF. In DNA, the CDR3 is TGTGCCAGCAGCTTAACAGGTTACGAGCAGTACTTC.

The rearrangement uses TRBV5-3 and TRBJ2-1, with 7 nucleotides matching TRBD2. TRBV5-3 is flagged as an ORF with uncertain function. V gave up 5 bases and J gave up 8 bases; unmatched junction bases: 16. The CDR3 is 16 amino acids. The CDR3 loop reads CARSSVAGVRPHEQFF. CDR3 in DNA: TGTGCCAGAAGTTCAGTCGCGGGAGTCCGGCCGCATGAGCAGTTCTTC.

This chain uses TRBV15 with TRBJ2-7; 7 bases agree with TRBD1. The CDR3 runs 14 residues. Germline trimming cut 6 bases from V and 2 bases from J; bases unmatched to any gene: 7. The V gene's germline CDR1 is LNHNV and CDR2 YYDKDF (reference sequence). CDR3 DNA: TGTGCCACCAGTCAACATGGGACAGCCTACGAGCAGTACTTC. Translation gives CATSQHGTAYEQYF.

The rearrangement links TRBV5-1 to TRBJ2-6; 7 bases align to TRBD1. This CDR3 comprises 19 residues. Trimming took 3 bases from V and 0 from J; bases not matched to a gene: 12. Germline CDR1 and CDR2: SGHRS and YFSETQ. The CDR3 is CASSYHWGTEVSGANVLTF. The DNA of the CDR3 is TGCGCCAGCAGCTATCACTGGGGGACAGAGGTCTCTGGGGCCAACGTCCTGACTTTC.

The gene calls are TRBV7-9 and TRBJ1-2, with D possibly TRBD1 on 5 matching bases. Germline V CDR1 and CDR2: SEHNR, FQNEAQ (reference sequence). V lost 5 bases and J lost 2, with 9 bases in between. This CDR3 has 13 residues. The CDR3 DNA follows: TGTGCCAGCAGCGTCGACAGAAACTATGGCTACACCTTC. This translates into CASSVDRNYGYTF.

This chain joins TRBV18 and TRBJ2-1; TRBD2 might be the D (7 bases). The CDR3 runs to 16 residues. Germline assignment: CDR1 KGHSH and CDR2 LQKENI. The V gene lost 3 bases and the J gene lost 5 bases, with 17 bases spanning the gap. CDR3: CASSPGGGGTDNEQFF. In DNA, the CDR3 is TGTGCCAGCTCACCCGGAGGGGGGGGCACGGACAATGAGCAGTTCTTC. Full variable domain (rest looked up from reference TRBV18 and TRBJ2-1): NAGVMQNPRHLVRRRGQEARLRCSPMKGHSHVYWYRQLPEEGLKFMVYLQKENIIDESGMPKERFSAEFPKEGPSILRIQQVVRGDSAAYFCASSPGGGGTDNEQFFGPGTRLTVL.

The CDR3 sequence is CASSVQPLDRGQYEQYF. The CDR3 nucleotides are TGTGCCAGCAGCGTACAGCCATTAGACAGGGGGCAATACGAGCAGTACTTC. V and J are TRBV11-3 and TRBJ2-7, with 10 bases fitting TRBD1. The V gene's germline CDR1 is SGHNT and CDR2 YENEEA. The CDR3 contains 17 residues. V lost 5 bases to trimming and J lost 4 bases; unmatched junction nucleotides: 14. The entire variable domain, with the rest obtained from reference TRBV11-3 and TRBJ2-7, is as follows: EAGVVQSPRYKIIEKKQPVAFWCNPISGHNTLYWYLQNLGQGPELLIRYENEEAVDDSQLPKDRFSAERLKGVDSTLKIQPAELGDSAVYLCASSVQPLDRGQYEQYFGPGTRLTVT.

The V gene is TRBV7-9, the J gene TRBJ2-1; TRBD1 matches 8 bases. CDR3 length: 15 amino acids. Losses at the gene ends were 2 bases for V and 4 bases for J; bases not matched to a gene: 4. Germline CDR1 SEHNR, CDR2 FQNEAQ (reference sequence). The CDR3 loop reads CASSLPGQAYNEQFF. The CDR3 DNA is TGTGCCAGCAGCTTACCGGGACAGGCTTACAATGAGCAGTTCTTC. Using reference TRBV7-9 and TRBJ2-1 for the parts outside the CDR3, the full variable domain is DTGVSQNPRHKITKRGQNVTFRCDPISEHNRLYWYRQTLGQGPEFLTYFQNEAQLEKSRLLSDRFSAERPKGSFSTLEIQRTEQGDSAMYLCASSLPGQAYNEQFFGPGTRLTVL.

The V gene is TRBV6-4, the J gene TRBJ2-1; 10 bases align to TRBD2. V shed 3 bases, J shed 4 bases, and the junction held 3 bases outside the gene matches. CDR1 and CDR2 (germline): MRHNA, SNTAGT. CDR3 length equals 15 residues. The CDR3 DNA is TGTGCCAGCAGTGAAACTAGCGGGACTTACAATGAGCAGTTCTTC. Translation gives CASSETSGTYNEQFF.

In DNA, the CDR3 is TGTGCCAGCAGCCCAGGACAGAAGAACACCGGGGAGCTGTTTTTT. This sequence encodes CASSPGQKNTGELFF. This rearrangement joins TRBV7-9 to TRBJ2-2; D is perhaps TRBD1 (6 bases). The germline V and J ends were trimmed by 5 bases and 1 base, with 11 bases remaining between them. CDR1 and CDR2 (germline): SEHNR, FQNEAQ (reference sequence). This CDR3 has 15 amino acids.

The V call is TRBV10-3, the J call TRBJ2-6; 7 positions match TRBD1. Trimming at V came to 9 bases and at J to 2 bases, leaving 7 bases not matched to a gene. CDR1 and CDR2 from the germline V gene are ENHRY and SYGVKD. The CDR3 runs to 15 residues. The chain's CDR3 is CAIGTAGAGANVLTF. The CDR3 bases are TGTGCCATTGGGACAGCTGGGGCTGGGGCCAACGTCCTGACTTTC.

This clone was picked up one time. The same CDR3 arises from other DNA sequences in this sample as well. The chain uses TRBV5-1 and TRBJ1-2, with 11 bases lining up with TRBD1. Trimming removed 2 bases from V and 7 bases from J; junction bases left unmatched: 7. The CDR3 extends over 15 amino acids. CDR1 and CDR2 from the germline V gene are SGHRS and YFSETQ. CDR3 DNA sequence: TGCGCCAGCAGCTTCGAGGGACAGGGGGGTCGTGGCTACACCTTC. It specifies CASSFEGQGGRGYTF.

The rearrangement uses TRBV25-1 and TRBJ1-2, with D perhaps matching TRBD1 (5 bases). With 1 base removed from V and 2 bases from J, the gap between germline ends came to 8 bases. This CDR3 contains 14 residues. Germline CDR1 and CDR2: MGHDK and SYGVNS. The CDR3 loop is CASSESGGNYGYTF. The CDR3 DNA reads as TGTGCCAGCAGTGAATCCGGGGGAAACTATGGCTACACCTTC.

The chain has TRBV5-8 and TRBJ2-7, with TRBD2 matching 15 bases. The length of the CDR3 is 17 residues. Trimming took 2 bases from V and 1 from J; bases not matched to a gene: 4. The germline CDR1 and CDR2 sequences are SGHTS and YDEGEE. CDR3 amino acids: CASSFTGTSGGSYEQYF. The CDR3 DNA sequence: TGTGCCAGCAGCTTTACCGGGACTAGCGGGGGGTCCTACGAGCAGTACTTC.

This chain uses TRBV28 with TRBJ1-2, with D possibly being TRBD1 (6 bases). V was pared by 5 bases and J by 3 bases, with 10 bases between. The CDR3 is made up of 13 amino acids. Germline V gene sequence: CDR1 MDHEN, CDR2 SYDVKM. Here the CDR3 reads CASSSTGYYGYTF. The CDR3 DNA follows: TGTGCCAGCAGTAGCACAGGGTACTATGGCTACACCTTC.